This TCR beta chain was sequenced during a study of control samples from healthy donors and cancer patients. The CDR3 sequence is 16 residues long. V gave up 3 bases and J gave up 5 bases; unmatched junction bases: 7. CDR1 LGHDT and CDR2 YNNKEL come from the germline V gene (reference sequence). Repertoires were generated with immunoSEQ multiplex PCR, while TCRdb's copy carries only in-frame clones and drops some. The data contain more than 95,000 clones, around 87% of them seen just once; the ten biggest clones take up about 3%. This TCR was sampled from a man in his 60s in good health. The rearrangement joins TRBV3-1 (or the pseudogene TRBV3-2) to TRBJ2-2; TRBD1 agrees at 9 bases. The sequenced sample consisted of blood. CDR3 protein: CASSHSGTGYTGELFF. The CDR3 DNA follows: TGTGCCAGCAGCCACTCCGGGACAGGGTATACCGGGGAGCTGTTTTTT.